This is a list of T cell receptor beta chains from one sample in a study of T cell repertoires in cytomegalovirus infection. One entry per CDR3 protein, called by TCRdb with MiXCR from the reads. The sample records a few hundred thousand distinct CDR3 sequences, around a tenth being singletons. The sequenced sample was PBMCs. Receptor source: a human donor in good health (CMV status not recorded). Some clones in this sample may be carry-over from other donors' samples. Both conserved end residues are part of each CDR3. The D gene is left open where the match is weak. Clone sizes are given selectively: once, few, many, or a class where the clone is expanded.

d_call | j_call | clone_size | v_call | cdr3_aa | cdr3_nt
NA | TRBJ1-4 | NA | TRBV14 | CASSQDYSGTRGINEKLFF | TGTGCCAGCAGCCAAGATTACTCCGGGACGAGGGGAATTAATGAAAAACTGTTTTTT
NA | TRBJ1-2 | many | TRBV4-1 | CASSQAGTALYYGYTF | TGCGCCAGCAGCCAAGCCGGGACTGCGCTTTACTATGGCTACACCTTC
NA | TRBJ1-1 | NA | TRBV6-6 | CASTQGGEAFF | TGTGCCAGCACCCAAGGGGGTGAAGCTTTCTTT
NA | TRBJ2-3 | few | TRBV7-6 | CASSPGGPMTDTQYF | TGTGCCAGCAGCCCCGGGGGGCCGATGACAGATACGCAGTATTTT
NA | TRBJ2-2 | few | TRBV7-9 | CASNKLATNTGELFF | TGTGCCAGCAACAAGCTAGCGACAAACACCGGGGAGCTGTTTTTT
TRBD1 | TRBJ2-7 | few | TRBV20-1 | CSARSPTLQGPEQYF | TGCAGTGCTAGATCCCCCACCCTACAGGGGCCCGAGCAGTACTTC
NA | TRBJ2-5 | NA | TRBV30 | CAADTSAGTQYF | TGTGCCGCGGATACCTCGGCCGGGACCCAGTACTTC
NA | TRBJ1-6 | many | TRBV19 | CASSLRTDSAPSPLHF | TGTGCCAGTAGTCTACGGACGGACAGCGCACCTTCACCCCTCCACTTT
NA | TRBJ2-5 | NA | TRBV20-1 | CSAREQGGETQYF | TGCAGTGCTAGGGAACAGGGAGGAGAGACCCAGTACTTC
TRBD1 | TRBJ1-2 | few | TRBV6-6 | CASSFLSSTGGGYTF | TGTGCCAGCAGTTTCCTCTCCTCGACAGGGGGAGGCTACACCTTC
TRBD2 | TRBJ2-3 | NA | TRBV12-3/TRBV12-4 | CASSPAGGGRTDTQYF | TGTGCCAGCAGCCCAGCGGGAGGAGGCCGCACAGATACGCAGTATTTT
NA | TRBJ2-2 | NA | TRBV7-3 | CASSLTILDKLFF | TGTGCCAGCAGCTTAACTATCCTCGATAAGCTGTTTTTT
NA | TRBJ2-3 | few | TRBV20-1 | CSAPRWAGIPDTQYF | TGCAGTGCCCCCCGGTGGGCAGGTATCCCAGATACGCAGTATTTT
NA | TRBJ2-1 | NA | TRBV6-1 | CASSYQGAGVYNEQFF | TGTGCCAGCAGCTACCAGGGAGCGGGTGTCTACAATGAGCAGTTCTTC
TRBD1 | TRBJ1-2 | once | TRBV19 | CASSITRGRSYGYTF | TGTGCCAGTAGTATAACGAGGGGGCGAAGCTATGGCTACACCTTC
TRBD2 | TRBJ2-5 | few | TRBV20-1 | CSARDGGRAQETQYF | TGCAGTGCTAGAGATGGCGGGAGGGCTCAAGAGACCCAGTACTTC
NA | TRBJ2-5 | many | TRBV19 | CASSFLRETQYF | TGTGCCAGTAGTTTTCTGAGGGAGACCCAGTACTTC
NA | TRBJ2-5 | many | TRBV7-9 | CASSLRGREETQYF | TGTGCCAGCAGCTTACGGGGCAGGGAAGAGACCCAGTACTTC
NA | TRBJ2-3 | NA | TRBV6-6 | CASSYSLVSPDTQYF | TGTGCCAGCAGTTACTCCCTCGTGAGCCCAGATACGCAGTATTTT
TRBD1 | TRBJ2-1 | few | TRBV29-1 | CSVLGQGAYNEQFF | TGCAGCGTCCTGGGACAGGGAGCCTACAATGAGCAGTTCTTC
NA | TRBJ2-7 | many | TRBV7-2 | CASSRDRISYEQYF | TGTGCCAGCAGCCGAGACAGAATCTCCTACGAGCAGTACTTC
NA | TRBJ2-7 | few | TRBV14 | CASSQPQWGSEQYF | TGTGCCAGCAGCCAGCCTCAGTGGGGTAGCGAGCAGTACTTC
NA | TRBJ1-6 | few | TRBV4-1 | CASSQVPGGDGSPLHF | TGTGCCAGCAGCCAAGTTCCGGGGGGCGATGGTTCACCCCTCCACTTT
NA | TRBJ2-5 | many | TRBV10-3 | CAISESSFEGPGYF | TGTGCCATCAGTGAGTCGTCGTTCGAGGGACCGGGGTACTTC
NA | TRBJ2-5 | few | TRBV5-6 | CASSLEGGGAWETQYF | TGTGCCAGCAGCTTGGAAGGTGGGGGGGCCTGGGAGACCCAGTACTTC
NA | TRBJ1-6 | many | TRBV3-1 | CASSFSGIPKSPLHF | TGTGCCAGCAGCTTCTCAGGGATTCCAAAATCACCCCTCCACTTT
NA | TRBJ1-2 | many | TRBV7-2 | CASRQPPNYGYTF | TGTGCCAGTCGGCAGCCACCCAACTATGGCTACACCTTC